The T cell receptor (beta chain) described here comes from a study of shared clonotypes between healthy human individuals. Study-wide background: In total, the donors were a couple of women and a few men aged 18 to 49.

General study results and limits: Deeper or shallower sequencing was expected to change how clonotypes are shared among donors. All-four-donor shared clonotypes had higher generation probabilities than non-shared clonotypes did.

The data were produced by immunoSEQ multiplex PCR, yet TCRdb's version contains in-frame clones alone and is incomplete. The sample holds roughly 2 million clones; 85% to 95% are singletons and the top ten take 0.13%. About this clone: Its cognate antigen is unknown.

Healthy HIV-negative adults with no recent acute infections or vaccinations were recruited as donors. This sequence was found in a man younger than 35 in good health. Sample: naive CD4+ T cells sorted from blood. Subset meaning: CD45RA+ positively selected.

The DNA of the CDR3 is TGTGCCAGCAGCTTCGGGCAGAACACCGGGGAGCTGTTTTTT. It translates to CASSFGQNTGELFF. The V and J genes are TRBV5-4 and TRBJ2-2; D not certain. This CDR3 is 14 amino acids long. The V gene lost 2 bases and the J gene lost 1 base, with 6 bases spanning the gap. Per germline, CDR1 SGHNT and CDR2 YYREEE (reference sequence).